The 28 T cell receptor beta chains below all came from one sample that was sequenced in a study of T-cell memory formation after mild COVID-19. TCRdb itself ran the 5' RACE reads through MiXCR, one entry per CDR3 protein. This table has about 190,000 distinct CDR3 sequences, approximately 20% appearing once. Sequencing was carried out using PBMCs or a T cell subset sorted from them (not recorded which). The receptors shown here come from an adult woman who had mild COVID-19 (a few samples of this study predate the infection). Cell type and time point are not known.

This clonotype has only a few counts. This chain's CDR3 is CASSWTGTSGSSGSYNEQFF. The CDR3, as DNA: TGTGCCAGCAGCTGGACCGGGACTAGCGGGAGTAGTGGGTCCTACAATGAGCAGTTCTTC. This rearrangement joins TRBV7-2 to TRBJ2-1, with 14 positions matching TRBD2. In germline, CDR1 is SGHTA, CDR2 FQGNSA. The CDR3 is made up of 20 amino acids. With 4 bases clipped from V and 1 base from J, the junction kept 12 bases outside the gene matches.

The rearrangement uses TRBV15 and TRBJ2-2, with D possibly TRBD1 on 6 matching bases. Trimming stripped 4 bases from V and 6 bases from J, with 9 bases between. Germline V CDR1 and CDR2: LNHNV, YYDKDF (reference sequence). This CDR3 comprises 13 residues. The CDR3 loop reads CATSKQGSGELFF. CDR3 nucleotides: TGTGCCACCAGCAAACAGGGCTCCGGGGAGCTGTTTTTT.

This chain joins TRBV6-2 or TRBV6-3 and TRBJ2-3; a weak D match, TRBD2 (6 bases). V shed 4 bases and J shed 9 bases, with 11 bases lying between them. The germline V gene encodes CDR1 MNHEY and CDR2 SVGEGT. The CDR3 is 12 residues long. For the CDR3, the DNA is TGTGCCAGCAGTTCGGGAGCGGTGACGCAGTATTTT. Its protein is CASSSGAVTQYF.

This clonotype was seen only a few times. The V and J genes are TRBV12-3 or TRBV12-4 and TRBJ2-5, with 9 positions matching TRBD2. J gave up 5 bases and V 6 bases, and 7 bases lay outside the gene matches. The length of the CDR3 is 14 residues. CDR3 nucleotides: TGTGCCAGCAGAATTAGCGGGAGTGTGGAGACCCAGTACTTC. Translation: CASRISGSVETQYF.

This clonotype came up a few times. The CDR3 here is CASSLLASGGNTGELFF. The DNA for the CDR3 is TGTGCCAGCAGCCTCTTAGCCAGCGGAGGGAACACCGGGGAGCTGTTTTTT. This chain links TRBV7-2 with TRBJ2-2, with a weak D call TRBD2 (5 bases). Germline CDR1 SGHTA, CDR2 FQGNSA. V shed 5 bases and J shed 1 base, with 17 bases lying between them. The CDR3 runs 17 residues.

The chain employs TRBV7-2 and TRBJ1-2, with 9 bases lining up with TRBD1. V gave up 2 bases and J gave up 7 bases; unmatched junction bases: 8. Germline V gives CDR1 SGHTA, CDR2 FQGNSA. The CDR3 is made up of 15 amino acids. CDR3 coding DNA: TGTGCCAGCAGCTTAAAGGGGGGACAGGGCCTTGGCTACACCTTC. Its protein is CASSLKGGQGLGYTF.

CDR3 coding DNA: TGTGCCAGCAGCTCTCCTCGGACAGCCACAGATACGCAGTATTTT. Encoded protein: CASSSPRTATDTQYF. The chain recombines TRBV7-2 with TRBJ2-3; D possibly corresponds to TRBD1 (6 bases). V shed 4 bases and J shed 2 bases, with 13 bases lying between them. The CDR3 is 15 amino acids. Germline-derived CDR1 and CDR2 are SGHTA and FQGNSA.

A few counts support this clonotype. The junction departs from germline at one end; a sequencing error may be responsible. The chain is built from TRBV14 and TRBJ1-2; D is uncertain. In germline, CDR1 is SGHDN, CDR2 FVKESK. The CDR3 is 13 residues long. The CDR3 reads CASSQDRGRSPGF. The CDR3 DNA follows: TGTGCCAGCAGCCAAGATCGAGGGCGCAGTCCAGGATTC.

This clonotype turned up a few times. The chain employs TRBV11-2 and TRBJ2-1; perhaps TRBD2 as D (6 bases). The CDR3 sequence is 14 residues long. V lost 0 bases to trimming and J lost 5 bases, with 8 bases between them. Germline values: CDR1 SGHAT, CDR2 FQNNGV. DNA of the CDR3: TGTGCCAGCAGCTTAGACACTAGCCACAATGAGCAGTTCTTC. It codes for CASSLDTSHNEQFF.

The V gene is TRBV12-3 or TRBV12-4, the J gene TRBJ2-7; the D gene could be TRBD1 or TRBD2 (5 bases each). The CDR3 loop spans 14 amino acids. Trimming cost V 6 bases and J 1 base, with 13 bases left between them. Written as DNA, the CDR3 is TGTGCCAGCAGGATGGGTGAGGGGTCCTACGAGCAGTACTTC. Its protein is CASRMGEGSYEQYF.

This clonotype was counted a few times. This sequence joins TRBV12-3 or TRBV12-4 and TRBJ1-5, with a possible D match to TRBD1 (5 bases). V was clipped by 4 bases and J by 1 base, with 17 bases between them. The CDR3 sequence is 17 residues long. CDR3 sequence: CASSSRMGRGSNQPQHF. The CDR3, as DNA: TGTGCCAGCAGTTCCCGCATGGGGAGGGGCAGCAATCAGCCCCAGCATTTT.

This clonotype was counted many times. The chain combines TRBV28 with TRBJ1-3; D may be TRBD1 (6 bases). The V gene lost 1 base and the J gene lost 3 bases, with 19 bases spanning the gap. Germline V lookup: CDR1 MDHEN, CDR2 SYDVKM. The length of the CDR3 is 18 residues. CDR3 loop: CASSLSTGLGSLGNTIYF. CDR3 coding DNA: TGTGCCAGCAGTTTATCCACAGGGCTAGGTTCACTTGGAAACACCATATATTTT. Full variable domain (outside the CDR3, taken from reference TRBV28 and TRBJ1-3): DVKVTQSSRYLVKRTGEKVFLECVQDMDHENMFWYRQDPGLGLRLIYFSYDVKMKEKGDIPEGYSVSREKKERFSLILESASTNQTSMYLCASSLSTGLGSLGNTIYFGEGSWLTVV.

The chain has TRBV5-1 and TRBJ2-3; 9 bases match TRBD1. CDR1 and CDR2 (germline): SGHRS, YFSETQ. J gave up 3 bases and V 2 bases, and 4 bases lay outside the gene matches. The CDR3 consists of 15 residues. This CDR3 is CASSFGQGQTDTQYF. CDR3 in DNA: TGCGCCAGCAGCTTTGGACAGGGGCAAACAGATACGCAGTATTTT. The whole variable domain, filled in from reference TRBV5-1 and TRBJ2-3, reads KAGVTQTPRYLIKTRGQQVTLSCSPISGHRSVSWYQQTPGQGLQFLFEYFSETQRNKGNFPGRFSGRQFSNSRSEMNVSTLELGDSALYLCASSFGQGQTDTQYFGPGTRLTVL.

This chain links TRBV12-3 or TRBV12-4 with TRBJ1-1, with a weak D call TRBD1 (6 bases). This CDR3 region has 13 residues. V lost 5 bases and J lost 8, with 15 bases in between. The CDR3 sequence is CASSTTSTGEAFF. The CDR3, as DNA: TGTGCCAGCAGTACCACCTCTACAGGGGAAGCTTTCTTT.

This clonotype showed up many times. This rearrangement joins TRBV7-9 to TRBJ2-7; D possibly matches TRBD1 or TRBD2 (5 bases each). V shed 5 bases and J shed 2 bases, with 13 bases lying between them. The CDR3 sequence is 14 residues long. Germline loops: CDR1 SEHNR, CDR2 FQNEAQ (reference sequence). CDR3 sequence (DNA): TGTGCCAGCAGCCCGAGGGACGGTGCCTACGAGCAGTACTTC. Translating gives CASSPRDGAYEQYF.

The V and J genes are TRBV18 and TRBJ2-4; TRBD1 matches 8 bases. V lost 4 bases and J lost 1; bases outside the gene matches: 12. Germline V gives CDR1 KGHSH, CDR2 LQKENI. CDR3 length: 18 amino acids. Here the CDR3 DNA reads TGTGCCAGCTCACTTCAAATTCGGGACAGGACCGCCAAAAACATTCAGTACTTC. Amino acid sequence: CASSLQIRDRTAKNIQYF.

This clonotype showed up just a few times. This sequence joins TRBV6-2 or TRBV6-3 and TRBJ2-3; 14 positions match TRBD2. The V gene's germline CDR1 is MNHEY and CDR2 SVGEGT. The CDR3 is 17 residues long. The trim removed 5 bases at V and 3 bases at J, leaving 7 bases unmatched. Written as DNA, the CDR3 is TGTGCCAGCAGTGACCCGGGACTAGCGGGAGCGACAGATACGCAGTATTTT. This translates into CASSDPGLAGATDTQYF.

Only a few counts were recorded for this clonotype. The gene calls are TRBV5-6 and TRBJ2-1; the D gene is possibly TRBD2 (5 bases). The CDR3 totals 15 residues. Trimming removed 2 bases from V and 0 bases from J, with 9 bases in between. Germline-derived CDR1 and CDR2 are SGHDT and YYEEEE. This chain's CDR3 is CASSFRGSSYNEQFF. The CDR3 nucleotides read TGTGCCAGCAGCTTCCGTGGGAGCTCCTACAATGAGCAGTTCTTC. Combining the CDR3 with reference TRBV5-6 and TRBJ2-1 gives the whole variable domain DAGVTQSPTHLIKTRGQQVTLRCSPKSGHDTVSWYQQALGQGPQFIFQYYEEEERQRGNFPDRFSGHQFPNYSSELNVNALLLGDSALYLCASSFRGSSYNEQFFGPGTRLTVL.

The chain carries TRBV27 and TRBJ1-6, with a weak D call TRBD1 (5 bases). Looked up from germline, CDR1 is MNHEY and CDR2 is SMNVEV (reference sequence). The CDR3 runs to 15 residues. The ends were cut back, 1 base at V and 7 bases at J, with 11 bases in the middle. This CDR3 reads CASSLFPGGNSPLHF. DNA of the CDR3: TGTGCCAGCAGTTTATTCCCGGGGGGGAATTCACCCCTCCACTTT.

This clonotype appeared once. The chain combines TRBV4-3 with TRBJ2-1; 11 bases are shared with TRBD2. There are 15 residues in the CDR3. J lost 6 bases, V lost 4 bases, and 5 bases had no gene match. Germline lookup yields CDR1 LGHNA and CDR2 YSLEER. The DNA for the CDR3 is TGCGCCAGCAGCCTAGGACTAGCGGGCCTCAATGAGCAGTTCTTC. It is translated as CASSLGLAGLNEQFF.

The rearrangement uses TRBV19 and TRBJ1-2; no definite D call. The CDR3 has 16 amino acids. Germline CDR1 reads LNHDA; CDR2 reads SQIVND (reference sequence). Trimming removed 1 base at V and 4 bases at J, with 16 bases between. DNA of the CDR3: TGTGCCAGTAGTATAGGTACCTGGGCCGCTTCCTATGGCTACACCTTC. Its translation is CASSIGTWAASYGYTF. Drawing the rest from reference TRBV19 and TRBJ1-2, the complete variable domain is DGGITQSPKYLFRKEGQNVTLSCEQNLNHDAMYWYRQDPGQGLRLIYYSQIVNDFQKGDIAEGYSVSREKKESFPLTVTSAQKNPTAFYLCASSIGTWAASYGYTFGSGTRLTVV.

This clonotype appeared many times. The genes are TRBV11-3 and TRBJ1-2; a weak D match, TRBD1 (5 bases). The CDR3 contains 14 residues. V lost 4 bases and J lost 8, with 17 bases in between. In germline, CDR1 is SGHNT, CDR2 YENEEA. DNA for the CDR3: TGTGCCAGCAGCTCAACCCAGGGCCTTGGGGGCTACACCTTC. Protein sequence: CASSSTQGLGGYTF.

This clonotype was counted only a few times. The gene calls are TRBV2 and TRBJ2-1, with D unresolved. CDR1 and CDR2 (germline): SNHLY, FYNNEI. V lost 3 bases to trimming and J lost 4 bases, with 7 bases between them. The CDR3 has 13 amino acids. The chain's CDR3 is CASSELTYNEQFF. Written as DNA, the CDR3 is TGTGCCAGCAGTGAGCTCACTTACAATGAGCAGTTCTTC.

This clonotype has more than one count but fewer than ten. CDR3 loop: CASSRLGQGAVGQYF. In DNA, the CDR3 is TGTGCCAGCAGTCGTCTCGGACAGGGGGCGGTAGGGCAGTACTTC. The chain has TRBV12-3 or TRBV12-4 and TRBJ2-7; 11 bases align to TRBD1. J gave up 9 bases and V 5 bases, and 12 bases lay outside the gene matches. The CDR3 covers 15 residues.

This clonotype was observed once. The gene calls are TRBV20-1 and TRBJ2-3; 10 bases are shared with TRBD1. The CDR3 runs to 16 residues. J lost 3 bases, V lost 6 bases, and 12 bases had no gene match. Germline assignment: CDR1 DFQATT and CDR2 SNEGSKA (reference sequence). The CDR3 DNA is TGCAGTGCCCCGCCCCCGGGACAGGGGAGGACAGATACGCAGTATTTT. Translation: CSAPPPGQGRTDTQYF.

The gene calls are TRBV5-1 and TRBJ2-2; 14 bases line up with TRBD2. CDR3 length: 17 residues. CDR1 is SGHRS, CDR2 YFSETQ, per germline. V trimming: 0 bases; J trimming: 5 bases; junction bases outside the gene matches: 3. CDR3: CASSLGLAGGPTGELFF. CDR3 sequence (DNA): TGCGCCAGCAGCTTGGGACTAGCGGGGGGGCCGACCGGGGAGCTGTTTTTT.

CDR3 DNA: TGTGCCAGCATAAAACAGGGGATGGGCACTGAAGCTTTCTTT. Protein product: CASIKQGMGTEAFF. This chain connects TRBV27 to TRBJ1-1, with TRBD1 matching 7 bases. Germline loops: CDR1 MNHEY, CDR2 SMNVEV (reference sequence). V gave up 7 bases and J gave up 4 bases; unmatched junction bases: 9. The CDR3 extends over 14 amino acids.

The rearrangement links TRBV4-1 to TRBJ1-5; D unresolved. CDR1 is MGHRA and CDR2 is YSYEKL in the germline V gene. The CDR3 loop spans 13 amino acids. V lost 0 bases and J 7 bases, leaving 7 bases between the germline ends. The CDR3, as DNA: TGCGCCAGCAGCCAAGATCGCCAACAGCCCCAGCATTTT. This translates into CASSQDRQQPQHF.